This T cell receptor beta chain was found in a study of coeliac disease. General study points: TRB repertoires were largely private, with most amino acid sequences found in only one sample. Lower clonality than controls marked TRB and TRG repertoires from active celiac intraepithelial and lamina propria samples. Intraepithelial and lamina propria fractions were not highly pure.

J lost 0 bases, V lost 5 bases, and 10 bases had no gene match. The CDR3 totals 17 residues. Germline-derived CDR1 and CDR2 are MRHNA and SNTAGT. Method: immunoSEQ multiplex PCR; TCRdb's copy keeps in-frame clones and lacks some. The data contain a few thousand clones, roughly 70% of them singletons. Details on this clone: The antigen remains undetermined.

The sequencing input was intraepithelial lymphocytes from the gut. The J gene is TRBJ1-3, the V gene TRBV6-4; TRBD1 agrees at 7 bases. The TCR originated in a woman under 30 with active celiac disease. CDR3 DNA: TGTGCCAGCAGTAACCCGACAGGGCTCAGCTCTGGAAACACCATATATTTT. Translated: CASSNPTGLSSGNTIYF.